This T cell receptor beta chain was sequenced in a study of cytomegalovirus exposure and HLA in healthy donors. The data were produced by immunoSEQ multiplex PCR, yet TCRdb's version contains in-frame clones alone and is incomplete. The sample records about 140,000 clones, about 95% being singletons. This TCR derives from a man aged 18 to 29 in good health and CMV-seropositive. Sequencing was carried out using PBMCs.

This CDR3 reads CASSVTSGNTGELFF. The DNA of the CDR3 is TGTGCCAGCAGCGTGACTAGCGGGAACACCGGGGAGCTGTTTTTT. V is TRBV9 and J is TRBJ2-2; 9 bases line up with TRBD2. There are 15 residues in the CDR3. CDR1 SGDLS and CDR2 YYNGEE come from the germline V gene. The V gene end was trimmed by 2 bases and the J gene end by 1 base; junction bases not matched to a gene: 0.